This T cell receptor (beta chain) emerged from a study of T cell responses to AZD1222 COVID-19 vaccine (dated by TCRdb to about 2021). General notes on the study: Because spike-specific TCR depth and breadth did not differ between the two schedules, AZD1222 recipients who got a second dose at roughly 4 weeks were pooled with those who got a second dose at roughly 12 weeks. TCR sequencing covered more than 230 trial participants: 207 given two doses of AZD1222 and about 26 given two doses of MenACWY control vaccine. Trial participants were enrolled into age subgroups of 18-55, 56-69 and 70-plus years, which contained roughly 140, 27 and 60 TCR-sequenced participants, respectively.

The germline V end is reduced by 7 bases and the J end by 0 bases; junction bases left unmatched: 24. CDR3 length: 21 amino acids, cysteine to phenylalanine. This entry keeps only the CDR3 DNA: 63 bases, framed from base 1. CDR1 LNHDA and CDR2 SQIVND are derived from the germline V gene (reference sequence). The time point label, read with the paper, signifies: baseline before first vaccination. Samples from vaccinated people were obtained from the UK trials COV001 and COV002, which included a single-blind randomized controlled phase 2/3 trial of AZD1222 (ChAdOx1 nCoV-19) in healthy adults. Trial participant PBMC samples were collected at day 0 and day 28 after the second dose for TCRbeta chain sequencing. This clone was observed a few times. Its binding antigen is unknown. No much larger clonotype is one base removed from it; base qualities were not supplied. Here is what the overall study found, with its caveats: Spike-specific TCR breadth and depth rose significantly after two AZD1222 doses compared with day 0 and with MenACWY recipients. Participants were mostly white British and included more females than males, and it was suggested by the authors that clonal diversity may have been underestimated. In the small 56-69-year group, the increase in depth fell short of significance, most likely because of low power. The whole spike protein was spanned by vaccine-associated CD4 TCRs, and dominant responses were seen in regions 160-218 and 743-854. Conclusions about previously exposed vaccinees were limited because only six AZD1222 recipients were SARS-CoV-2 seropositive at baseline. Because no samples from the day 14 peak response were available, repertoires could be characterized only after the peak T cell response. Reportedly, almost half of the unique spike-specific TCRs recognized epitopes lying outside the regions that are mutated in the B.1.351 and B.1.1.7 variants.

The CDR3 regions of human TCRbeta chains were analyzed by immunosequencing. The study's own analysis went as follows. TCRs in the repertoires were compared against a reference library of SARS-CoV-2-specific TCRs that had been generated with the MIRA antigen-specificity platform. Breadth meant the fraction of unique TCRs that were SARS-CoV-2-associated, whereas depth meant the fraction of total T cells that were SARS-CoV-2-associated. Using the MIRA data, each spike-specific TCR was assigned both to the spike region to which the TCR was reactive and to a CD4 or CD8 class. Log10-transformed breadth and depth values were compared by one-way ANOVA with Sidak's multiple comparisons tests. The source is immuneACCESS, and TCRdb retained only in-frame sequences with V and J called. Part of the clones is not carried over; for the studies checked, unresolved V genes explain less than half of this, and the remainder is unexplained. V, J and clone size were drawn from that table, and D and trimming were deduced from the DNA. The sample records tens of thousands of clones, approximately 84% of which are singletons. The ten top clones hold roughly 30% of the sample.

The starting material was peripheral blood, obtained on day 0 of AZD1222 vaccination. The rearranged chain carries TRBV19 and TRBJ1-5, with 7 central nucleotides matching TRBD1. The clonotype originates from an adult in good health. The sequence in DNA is TGTGCCAGTACCCCCTATCCCCCCGGGACAGAGACTTTCGTTAGCAATCAGCCCCAGCATTTT. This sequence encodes CASTPYPPGTETFVSNQPQHF. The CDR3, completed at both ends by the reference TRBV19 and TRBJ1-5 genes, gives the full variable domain DGGITQSPKYLFRKEGQNVTLSCEQNLNHDAMYWYRQDPGQGLRLIYYSQIVNDFQKGDIAEGYSVSREKKESFPLTVTSAQKNPTAFYLCASTPYPPGTETFVSNQPQHFGDGTRLSIL.